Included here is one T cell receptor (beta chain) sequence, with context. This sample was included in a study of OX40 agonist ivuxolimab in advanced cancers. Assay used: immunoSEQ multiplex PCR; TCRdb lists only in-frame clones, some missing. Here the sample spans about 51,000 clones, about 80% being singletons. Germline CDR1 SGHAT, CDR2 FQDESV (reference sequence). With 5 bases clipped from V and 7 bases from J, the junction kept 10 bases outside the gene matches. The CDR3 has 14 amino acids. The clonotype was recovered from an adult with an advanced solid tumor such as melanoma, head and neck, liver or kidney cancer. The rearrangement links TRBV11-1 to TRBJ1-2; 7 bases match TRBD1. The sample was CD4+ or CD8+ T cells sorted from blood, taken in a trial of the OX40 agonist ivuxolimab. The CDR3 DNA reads TGTGCCAGCAGCGTATACAGGGGAGCGGCTGGCTACACCTTC. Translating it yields CASSVYRGAAGYTF.